What follows are 19 T cell receptor beta chains derived from one specimen sequenced in a study of cytomegalovirus exposure and HLA in healthy donors. PCR employed 60 Vbeta and 13 Jbeta primers. Assay used: immunoSEQ multiplex PCR; TCRdb lists only in-frame clones, some missing. The table has more than 110,000 clones, about 80% seen once; the top ten hold 1.4% to 1.5%. Sequencing input: PBMCs. Receptors originate from a young man in good health and CMV-seropositive.

The chain has TRBV28 and TRBJ2-7; 9 bases match TRBD2. The DNA end is more similar to TRBJ2-1, so the J call may be wrong. This CDR3 spans 13 amino acids. Germline CDR1 and CDR2: MDHEN and SYDVKM. The CDR3 loop is CASSVYTSGEQFF. For the CDR3, the DNA is TGTGCCAGCAGTGTTTATACTAGCGGGGAGCAGTTCTTC.

V and J are TRBV30 and TRBJ1-2; a weak D match, TRBD1 (5 bases). Trimming left V 2 bases short and J 7 bases short, with 14 bases between. CDR1 and CDR2 (germline): GTSNPN, SVGIG (reference sequence). This CDR3 comprises 13 residues. CDR3 DNA: TGTGCCTGGAGTTACAGGAGGGAGGGTGGCTACACCTTC. Amino acid sequence: CAWSYRREGGYTF.

This clone was counted only a few times. The rearrangement links TRBV18 to TRBJ1-1; 8 nucleotides align to TRBD1. With 5 bases clipped from V and 0 bases from J, the junction kept 8 bases outside the gene matches. The germline CDR1 and CDR2 sequences are KGHSH and LQKENI. The CDR3 has 16 residues. The CDR3 region has the DNA TGTGCCAGCTCATCTATTCAGGGGGCCATGAACACTGAAGCTTTCTTT. Translating it yields CASSSIQGAMNTEAFF.

V and J are TRBV5-1 and TRBJ1-4; TRBD1 might be the D (6 bases). The V and J ends lost 0 bases and 4 bases respectively, with 10 bases between them. Germline CDR1 is SGHRS and CDR2 is YFSETQ. The CDR3 runs 15 residues. In DNA, the CDR3 is TGCGCCAGCAGCTTGGTGGGGGCGAGTAATGAAAAACTGTTTTTT. Translation gives CASSLVGASNEKLFF.

This chain uses TRBV18 with TRBJ2-3; 8 nucleotides line up with TRBD2. The V gene end was trimmed by 2 bases and the J gene end by 4 bases; junction bases not matched to a gene: 8. This CDR3 contains 16 residues. Germline values: CDR1 KGHSH, CDR2 LQKENI. DNA of the CDR3: TGTGCCAGCTCACCAGGGCGAGCGGGAGTTTCAGATACGCAGTATTTT. Translating gives CASSPGRAGVSDTQYF.

The genes are TRBV5-4 and TRBJ2-5; D gene uncertain. Germline CDR1 SGHNT, CDR2 YYREEE (reference sequence). The V end lost 1 base, the J end lost 3 bases, and 13 bases lay between the germline ends. CDR3 length equals 15 residues. DNA for the CDR3: TGTGCCAGCAGCTTGAAGTCGTCCGGAGAAGAGACCCAGTACTTC. Its protein product is CASSLKSSGEETQYF. The whole variable domain, remainder taken from reference TRBV5-4 and TRBJ2-5, is ETGVTQSPTHLIKTRGQQVTLRCSSQSGHNTVSWYQQALGQGPQFIFQYYREEENGRGNFPPRFSGLQFPNYSSELNVNALELDDSALYLCASSLKSSGEETQYFGPGTRLLVL.

The J gene is TRBJ1-2, the V gene TRBV18; 9 nucleotides align to TRBD1. CDR3 size: 16 residues. Germline CDR1 is KGHSH and CDR2 is LQKENI. The V and J ends lost 3 bases and 8 bases, in that order; junction bases with no gene match: 13. This chain's CDR3 is CASSPGQGTFSGGYTF. The CDR3 DNA follows: TGTGCCAGCTCACCGGGACAGGGCACCTTTTCCGGGGGCTACACCTTC.

V gene TRBV7-9 combines with J gene TRBJ1-6; TRBD1 might be the D (6 bases). Germline V gene lookup returns CDR1 SEHNR and CDR2 FQNEAQ (reference sequence). The V and J ends lost 5 bases and 5 bases respectively, with 10 bases between them. The CDR3 runs to 14 residues. The CDR3 nucleotides read TGTGCCAGCAGCCCCGGACAGCATAATTCACCCCTCCACTTT. Translating it yields CASSPGQHNSPLHF. The full variable domain, completed using reference TRBV7-9 and TRBJ1-6, is DTGVSQNPRHKITKRGQNVTFRCDPISEHNRLYWYRQTLGQGPEFLTYFQNEAQLEKSRLLSDRFSAERPKGSFSTLEIQRTEQGDSAMYLCASSPGQHNSPLHFGNGTRLTVT.

This clone was seen a handful of times. The V and J genes are TRBV6-6 and TRBJ2-2; 10 bases map to TRBD1. Losses at the gene ends were 3 bases for V and 6 bases for J; bases not matched to a gene: 4. CDR1 and CDR2 from the germline V gene are MNHNY and SVGAGI (reference sequence). The CDR3 covers 15 residues. The CDR3 sequence is CASSYGTGVAGELFF. The CDR3 nucleotides read TGTGCCAGCAGTTATGGGACAGGGGTTGCCGGGGAGCTGTTTTTT.

This clone was seen only once. This chain uses TRBV5-6 with TRBJ1-2; 7 bases match TRBD1. Germline V CDR1 and CDR2: SGHDT, YYEEEE. Unmatched junction bases numbered 11, after V lost 2 bases and J lost 7 bases. The CDR3 is 15 amino acids. In DNA form, the CDR3 reads TGTGCCAGCAGCTTCGCTGGGACAGAGAAGGCTGGCTACACCTTC. This encodes CASSFAGTEKAGYTF.

The genes are TRBV5-1 and TRBJ2-1, with 8 bases that match TRBD2. Germline loops: CDR1 SGHRS, CDR2 YFSETQ. The CDR3 extends over 16 amino acids. V shed 0 bases and J 7 bases; nucleotides not matched to a gene: 9. CDR3 in amino acids: CASSLAVGGAWNEQFF. The CDR3 nucleotides are TGCGCCAGCAGCTTGGCGGTCGGGGGGGCTTGGAATGAGCAGTTCTTC.

This rearrangement joins TRBV14 to TRBJ2-5; no clear D. Trimming removed 3 bases at V and 5 bases at J, with 10 bases between. In germline, CDR1 is SGHDN, CDR2 FVKESK. The CDR3 loop spans 13 amino acids. CDR3 coding DNA: TGTGCCAGCAGCCAGACTGCGCGGGAGACCCAGTACTTC. Its translation is CASSQTARETQYF.

This clone was observed a handful of times. The chain combines TRBV6-1 with TRBJ2-2, with TRBD2 matching 14 bases. The length of the CDR3 is 17 residues. Germline lookup yields CDR1 MNHNS and CDR2 SASEGT. V was pared by 4 bases and J by 6 bases, with 7 bases of the junction left unmatched. Here the CDR3 reads CASSGTSGRPHAGELFF. For the CDR3, the DNA is TGTGCCAGCAGTGGGACTAGCGGGAGGCCCCACGCCGGGGAGCTGTTTTTT.

V and J are TRBV5-4 and TRBJ2-3; 9 bases match TRBD2. CDR1 and CDR2 (germline): SGHNT, YYREEE (reference sequence). Trimming removed 2 bases from V and 3 bases from J; junction bases left unmatched: 4. The CDR3 loop spans 15 amino acids. CDR3 protein: CASSFSGGRTDTQYF. For the CDR3, the DNA is TGTGCCAGCAGCTTTAGCGGGGGTAGAACAGATACGCAGTATTTT.

The V and J genes are TRBV15 and TRBJ2-5, with 7 bases fitting TRBD2. Germline trimming cut 5 bases from V and 5 bases from J; bases unmatched to any gene: 11. The CDR3 is made up of 15 amino acids. Germline assignment: CDR1 LNHNV and CDR2 YYDKDF (reference sequence). As DNA, the CDR3 is TGTGCCACCAGCCTTATATCGGTGGGGGGGGAGACCCAGTACTTC. Amino acids: CATSLISVGGETQYF.

This sequence joins TRBV9 and TRBJ2-3; 10 nucleotides agree with TRBD2. The CDR3 spans 16 residues. The V and J ends lost 3 bases and 1 base, in that order; junction bases with no gene match: 5. Germline CDR1 and CDR2: SGDLS and YYNGEE. The CDR3 sequence is CASSAPGTSGTDTQYF. CDR3 bases: TGTGCCAGCAGCGCCCCCGGGACTAGCGGCACAGATACGCAGTATTTT.

The chain has TRBV11-3 and TRBJ2-1; 7 bases align to TRBD1. CDR1 SGHNT and CDR2 YENEEA come from the germline V gene. The junction had 5 bases not matched to a gene; V was cut back by 3 bases and J by 0 bases. The CDR3 sequence is 16 residues long. The chain's CDR3 is CASSLDDRDSYNEQFF. DNA of the CDR3: TGTGCCAGCAGCTTGGATGACAGGGACTCCTACAATGAGCAGTTCTTC. The full variable domain, completed using reference TRBV11-3 and TRBJ2-1, is EAGVVQSPRYKIIEKKQPVAFWCNPISGHNTLYWYLQNLGQGPELLIRYENEEAVDDSQLPKDRFSAERLKGVDSTLKIQPAELGDSAVYLCASSLDDRDSYNEQFFGPGTRLTVL.

The genes are TRBV28 and TRBJ1-5, with TRBD1 as a possible D gene (5 bases). Germline loops: CDR1 MDHEN, CDR2 SYDVKM. The CDR3 contains 14 residues. V was cut by 8 bases and J by 2 bases, with 13 bases left in between. DNA of the CDR3: TGTGCCAGCTGTCGGGGGGTCGGCAATCAGCCCCAGCATTTT. Residues: CASCRGVGNQPQHF. The entire variable domain, with the rest obtained from reference TRBV28 and TRBJ1-5, is as follows: DVKVTQSSRYLVKRTGEKVFLECVQDMDHENMFWYRQDPGLGLRLIYFSYDVKMKEKGDIPEGYSVSREKKERFSLILESASTNQTSMYLCASCRGVGNQPQHFGDGTRLSIL.

CDR3 protein: CASRDQGFGNTIYF. Written as DNA, the CDR3 is TGTGCCAGCAGGGATCAGGGTTTCGGAAACACCATATATTTT. The chain recombines TRBV27 with TRBJ1-3; D might be TRBD1 (5 bases). V dropped 6 bases and J dropped 4 bases, with 13 bases sitting between them. Germline values: CDR1 MNHEY, CDR2 SMNVEV (reference sequence). The CDR3 runs 14 residues.